Listed here are 19 T cell receptor beta chains from one sample, sequenced in a study of beta chain features in type 1 diabetes. Study results and caveats: Moderate yet significant TCRB CDR3 shortening was seen in Type 1 diabetes patients in all four CD4+ subsets.

Antigens for these TCRs are unknown. Isolated RNA was reverse transcribed in full, so expressed TCRB transcripts were sequenced. Clones were sequenced by immunoSEQ multiplex PCR, and TCRdb holds only the in-frame ones, with some missing. This sample has 150,000 to 200,000 clones; around 7.9% occur once, and the top ten carry roughly 0.5%. Specimen: central memory CD4+ T cells from blood. The receptors here all came from a man aged 18 to 30 with type 1 diabetes.

The rearrangement uses TRBV28 and TRBJ2-5; D possibly corresponds to TRBD1 (5 bases). CDR1 is MDHEN, CDR2 SYDVKM, per germline. Trimming took off 3 bases at V and 2 bases at J, with 10 bases between the two ends. There are 14 residues in the CDR3. The CDR3 reads CASSLGHRQETQYF. The CDR3 DNA is TGTGCCAGCAGTTTGGGTCACAGGCAAGAGACCCAGTACTTC.

V gene TRBV5-1 combines with J gene TRBJ2-1; D may be TRBD2 (5 bases). The V gene lost 4 bases and the J gene lost 9 bases, with 11 bases spanning the gap. The CDR3 sequence is 12 residues long. CDR1 is SGHRS, CDR2 YFSETQ, per germline. The CDR3, as DNA: TGCGCCAGCAGCGATTCACTAGGTGAGCAGTTCTTC. Translating gives CASSDSLGEQFF.

This clone has ten or more counts. This chain joins TRBV13 and TRBJ2-7; TRBD2 matches 12 bases. The CDR3 is made up of 15 amino acids. V shed 5 bases and J 3 bases; nucleotides not matched to a gene: 5. Germline values: CDR1 PRHDT, CDR2 FYEKMQ (reference sequence). The DNA for the CDR3 is TGTGCCAGCAGCCGACGACTAGCGGGAGACTACGAGCAGTACTTC. This sequence encodes CASSRRLAGDYEQYF.

This clone was detected a few times. The V call is TRBV7-8, the J call TRBJ1-4; 8 nucleotides agree with TRBD1. This CDR3 is 15 amino acids long. Germline CDR1 and CDR2: SGHVS and FQNEAQ. J was trimmed by 7 bases and V by 5 bases; bases with no gene match: 9. This CDR3 is CASSPGQASGEKLFF. The DNA of the CDR3 is TGTGCCAGCAGCCCGGGACAGGCCTCGGGTGAAAAACTGTTTTTT.

The genes are TRBV30 and TRBJ1-2, with D perhaps TRBD1 (5 bases). CDR3 length: 11 amino acids. Trimming cost V 6 bases and J 8 bases, with 13 bases left between them. The germline CDR1 and CDR2 sequences are GTSNPN and SVGIG (reference sequence). CDR3 residues: CACRVLVGYTF. For the CDR3, the DNA is TGTGCCTGCAGGGTTTTGGTAGGCTACACCTTC.

This clone was picked up a small number of times. The CDR3: CASSQNEPGVSNQPQHF. The DNA for the CDR3 is TGTGCCAGCAGTCAAAATGAGCCAGGGGTAAGCAATCAGCCCCAGCATTTT. The chain employs TRBV7-2 and TRBJ1-5, with D tentatively TRBD1 (6 bases). The CDR3 spans 17 residues. Trimming shortened V by 6 bases and J by 1 base, and 19 bases separated the two germline ends. Looked up from germline, CDR1 is SGHTA and CDR2 is FQGNSA.

The V and J genes are TRBV6-5 and TRBJ2-5; maybe TRBD1 (6 bases). This CDR3 is 14 amino acids long. V lost 7 bases to trimming and J lost 2 bases, with 14 bases between them. Germline lookup yields CDR1 MNHEY and CDR2 SVGAGI. CDR3 coding DNA: TGTGCCAGCACGGACAGTGCCTCACAAGAGACCCAGTACTTC. Its translation: CASTDSASQETQYF.

In its sample, this clone was seen a few times. The rearrangement links TRBV30 to TRBJ2-5; 8 nucleotides agree with TRBD1. The closer fit of TRBJ2-7 to the DNA end suggests the J call may be wrong. Germline CDR1 GTSNPN, CDR2 SVGIG (reference sequence). This CDR3 region has 13 residues. The CDR3: CAWKQGAGYEQYF. In nucleotides, the CDR3 is TGTGCCTGGAAGCAGGGGGCGGGGTACGAGCAGTACTTC.

This clone was seen more than once but under ten times. The chain is built from TRBV18 and TRBJ2-2; D is perhaps TRBD2 (5 bases). Trimming pared 1 base from V and 1 base from J, leaving 13 bases between. This CDR3 has 17 residues. From germline, CDR1 is KGHSH and CDR2 LQKENI. Here the CDR3 reads CASSPRAAGLNTGELFF. CDR3 coding DNA: TGTGCCAGCTCACCACGGGCCGCGGGTCTGAACACCGGGGAGCTGTTTTTT.

This clone was seen only a few times. The chain joins TRBV6-1 to TRBJ1-2; D is possibly TRBD1 (5 bases). The CDR3 spans 14 residues. Germline V CDR1 and CDR2: MNHNS, SASEGT. V was clipped by 10 bases and J by 0 bases, with 15 bases between them. As DNA, the CDR3 is TGTGCCACCCAGAGCGGGGGAACTAACTATGGCTACACCTTC. Protein sequence: CATQSGGTNYGYTF.

This rearrangement joins TRBV7-2 to TRBJ2-5; tentative D call: TRBD1 (5 bases). Trimming stripped 4 bases from V and 5 bases from J, with 17 bases between. This CDR3 contains 15 residues. Per the germline V gene, CDR1 is SGHTA and CDR2 is FQGNSA. CDR3 nucleotide sequence: TGTGCCAGCAGCTCAGTGACAGCGAGGTTGGAGACCCAGTACTTC. It is translated as CASSSVTARLETQYF. Complete variable domain (other parts from reference TRBV7-2 and TRBJ2-5): GAGVSQSPSNKVTEKGKDVELRCDPISGHTALYWYRQSLGQGLEFLIYFQGNSAPDKSGLPSDRFSAERTGGSVSTLTIQRTQQEDSAVYLCASSSVTARLETQYFGPGTRLLVL.

This clone has only a few counts. This sample also contains other DNA sequences that code for the same CDR3. V is TRBV14 and J is TRBJ1-2; no clear D gene. The germline V gene encodes CDR1 SGHDN and CDR2 FVKESK. The V end was cut by 1 base, the J end by 2 bases, with 5 bases between. The CDR3 spans 13 residues. The CDR3 loop reads CASSQGANYGYTF. For the CDR3, the DNA is TGTGCCAGCAGCCAAGGAGCGAACTATGGCTACACCTTC.

A few counts support this clone. The rearrangement uses TRBV5-4 and TRBJ2-1; D is possibly TRBD2 (5 bases). Germline lookup yields CDR1 SGHNT and CDR2 YYREEE (reference sequence). Trimming cost V 0 bases and J 8 bases, with 21 bases left between them. The CDR3 spans 17 residues. The CDR3 sequence: CASSLVRGSGAGDEQFF. CDR3 bases: TGTGCCAGCAGCTTGGTGAGAGGGTCAGGTGCGGGTGATGAGCAGTTCTTC.

This chain uses TRBV28 with TRBJ2-7, with 9 bases fitting TRBD1. CDR3 length equals 15 residues. The V gene's germline CDR1 is MDHEN and CDR2 SYDVKM. J was trimmed by 2 bases and V by 4 bases; bases with no gene match: 6. The CDR3 loop reads CASSSHGQGTYEQYF. The DNA of the CDR3 is TGTGCCAGCAGTTCCCACGGACAGGGGACCTACGAGCAGTACTTC.

The chain couples TRBV25-1 to TRBJ2-1; 14 bases fit TRBD2. CDR3 size: 16 residues. Germline-derived CDR1 and CDR2 are MGHDK and SYGVNS. V shed 3 bases, J shed 6 bases, and the junction held 4 bases outside the gene matches. DNA of the CDR3: TGTGCCAGCAGTGAGCCAGGGACTAGCGGGAGCAATGAGCAGTTCTTC. It yields the protein CASSEPGTSGSNEQFF.

This chain uses TRBV5-4 with TRBJ2-3; TRBD1 agrees at 10 bases. Germline V gene lookup returns CDR1 SGHNT and CDR2 YYREEE (reference sequence). The CDR3 is made up of 14 amino acids. The V segment lost 4 bases and the J segment 5 bases; nucleotides outside the gene matches: 4. CDR3: CASSRQGAVDTQYF. The CDR3, as DNA: TGTGCCAGCAGCCGACAGGGGGCGGTAGATACGCAGTATTTT.

This clone was counted a few times. The chain has TRBV4-2 and TRBJ2-7; TRBD2 matches 7 bases. CDR3 length equals 13 residues. CDR1 LGHNA and CDR2 YNFKEQ come from the germline V gene. The V gene end was trimmed by 6 bases and the J gene end by 0 bases; junction bases not matched to a gene: 2. The CDR3 is CASRGGNSYEQYF. The CDR3 DNA reads TGTGCCAGCAGGGGAGGGAACTCCTACGAGCAGTACTTC.

This clone was seen more than once but under ten times. The chain couples TRBV5-6 to TRBJ2-7; TRBD1 is a possible D gene (7 bases). The CDR3 totals 17 residues. Trimming stripped 5 bases from V and 0 bases from J, with 21 bases between. Germline V lookup: CDR1 SGHDT, CDR2 YYEEEE. In nucleotides, the CDR3 is TGTGCCAGCAGGAGGAGGGGGCTGAGGGGGCCCTCCTACGAGCAGTACTTC. Translated, it gives CASRRRGLRGPSYEQYF.

This clone occurred a few times. V and J are TRBV28 and TRBJ1-5, with D tentatively TRBD1 (5 bases). Germline CDR1 and CDR2: MDHEN and SYDVKM. V shed 4 bases and J shed 3 bases, with 10 bases lying between them. There are 14 residues in the CDR3. The CDR3 loop is CASSSNRPNQPQHF. For the CDR3, the DNA is TGTGCCAGCAGTTCCAACAGGCCCAATCAGCCCCAGCATTTT.